The rows below give T cell receptor beta chains drawn from one sample of a study of cytomegalovirus exposure and HLA in healthy donors. TCRdb's table, derived via immunoSEQ multiplex PCR, lists solely in-frame clones and lacks some. The repertoire holds tens of thousands of clones, with roughly 90% as singletons. The specimen was PBMCs. These receptors were collected from a man aged 25-45 years in good health and CMV-seropositive. The CDR3 runs from the conserved cysteine through the conserved F or W. D genes are given only for firm matches. Clone size, where shown, is once, few, many, or a class for clones that have expanded.

v_call	clone_size	j_call	d_call	cdr3_aa	cdr3_nt
TRBV9	NA	TRBJ2-2	TRBD2	CASSVEGTSRINTGELFF	TGTGCCAGCAGCGTAGAAGGGACTAGCAGGATAAACACCGGGGAGCTGTTTTTT
TRBV14	NA	TRBJ2-1	TRBD2	CASSGTSGRAPNEQFF	TGTGCCAGCAGCGGCACTAGCGGGAGGGCCCCAAATGAGCAGTTCTTC
TRBV6-5	NA	TRBJ1-1	NA	CASSALQGMNTEAFF	TGTGCCAGCAGTGCTTTGCAGGGCATGAACACTGAAGCTTTCTTT
TRBV6-6	NA	TRBJ2-1	NA	CASSPNIPGIEQFF	TGTGCCAGCAGCCCCAATATACCAGGGATAGAGCAGTTCTTC
TRBV6-5	few	TRBJ1-1	TRBD1	CASSKGQGPTEAFF	TGTGCCAGCAGCAAGGGACAGGGACCCACTGAAGCTTTCTTT
TRBV18	NA	TRBJ2-7	NA	CASSPRGFDEQYF	TGTGCCAGCTCACCACGAGGGTTCGACGAGCAGTACTTC
TRBV7-3	once	TRBJ2-2	TRBD2	CASSSLAGGSSNGELFF	TGTGCCAGCAGCTCCTTGGCGGGCGGGAGCTCGAACGGGGAGCTGTTTTTT
TRBV4-1	NA	TRBJ1-1	NA	CASSQTVNTEAFF	TGCGCCAGCAGCCAGACAGTTAACACTGAAGCTTTCTTT
TRBV6-5	once	TRBJ1-1	TRBD1	CASSWDRGGTEAFF	TGTGCCAGCAGTTGGGACAGGGGAGGGACTGAAGCTTTCTTT
TRBV27	NA	TRBJ2-7	TRBD1	CASSSPGQGTLSYEQYF	TGTGCCAGCAGTTCCCCTGGACAGGGGACCCTTTCCTACGAGCAGTACTTC
TRBV19	once	TRBJ1-1	TRBD1	CASRNRDRGQTTEAFF	TGTGCCAGTAGGAACCGGGACAGGGGGCAGACCACTGAAGCTTTCTTT
TRBV5-1	NA	TRBJ2-5	NA	CASSLGGLEQYF	TGCGCCAGCAGCTTGGGAGGATTGGAGCAGTACTTC
TRBV5-1	NA	TRBJ1-2	TRBD1	CASSPGQGGGYTF	TGCGCCAGCAGCCCCGGACAGGGCGGGGGCTACACCTTC
TRBV7-2	NA	TRBJ2-3	TRBD2	CASSLFRGGEGSSTDTQYF	TGTGCCAGCAGCTTATTTCGCGGTGGGGAGGGTTCCTCCACAGATACGCAGTATTTT
TRBV15	NA	TRBJ2-1	TRBD2	CATSRGREGYNEQFF	TGTGCCACCAGCAGAGGAAGGGAGGGATACAATGAGCAGTTCTTC
TRBV14	once	TRBJ2-2	NA	CASSLFYTGELFF	TGTGCCAGCAGCCTCTTCTACACCGGGGAGCTGTTTTTT
TRBV7-3	once	TRBJ2-3	NA	CASSPTGTDTQYF	TGTGCCAGCTCCCCCACGGGCACAGATACGCAGTATTTT
TRBV7-9	NA	TRBJ1-2	NA	CASSLNIGYTF	TGTGCCAGCAGCCTCAACATTGGCTACACCTTC
TRBV30	NA	TRBJ2-7	NA	CAWSEVWQGGEQYF	TGTGCCTGGAGTGAGGTATGGCAGGGAGGAGAGCAGTACTTC
TRBV7-6	NA	TRBJ2-7	TRBD2	CASSLGGSGYEQYF	TGTGCCAGCAGCTTAGGCGGGAGTGGATACGAGCAGTACTTC
TRBV29-1	NA	TRBJ2-7	NA	CSVEAGRGWEQYF	TGCAGCGTTGAAGCGGGGAGAGGATGGGAGCAGTACTTC
TRBV7-8	NA	TRBJ2-3	NA	CASSLGSIWSTDTQYF	TGTGCCAGCAGCTTAGGGAGTATTTGGAGCACAGATACGCAGTATTTT
TRBV11-2	NA	TRBJ2-7	NA	CASSLPYGRTPSSYEQYF	TGTGCCAGCAGCTTACCTTACGGCCGGACACCGAGCTCCTACGAGCAGTACTTC
TRBV10-2	NA	TRBJ2-7	TRBD1	CASMRDRALEQYF	TGCGCCAGCATGCGGGACAGGGCCCTCGAGCAGTACTTC
TRBV6-4	once	TRBJ1-1	NA	CASSKSGNTEAFF	TGTGCCAGCAGTAAGTCGGGGAACACTGAAGCTTTCTTT
TRBV14	NA	TRBJ1-1	TRBD1	CASSQWTGNTEAFF	TGTGCCAGCAGCCAGTGGACAGGGAACACTGAAGCTTTCTTT
TRBV7-3	NA	TRBJ2-2	TRBD2	CASSYSGRAGGELFF	TGTGCCAGCAGCTATAGCGGGAGGGCCGGCGGGGAGCTGTTTTTT
TRBV5-5	NA	TRBJ1-1	NA	CASSFEGVDTEAFF	TGTGCCAGCAGCTTTGAGGGGGTTGACACTGAAGCTTTCTTT
TRBV7-2	NA	TRBJ2-7	TRBD2	CASSLASGYSYEQYF	TGTGCCAGCAGCTTAGCTAGCGGGTATTCCTACGAGCAGTACTTC
TRBV5-1	NA	TRBJ2-5	NA	CASSLDARAETQYF	TGCGCCAGCAGCTTGGACGCCAGGGCGGAGACCCAGTACTTC
TRBV11-1	NA	TRBJ2-7	TRBD1	CASSLDRNSYEQYF	TGTGCCAGCAGCTTGGACAGGAACTCCTACGAGCAGTACTTC
TRBV30	NA	TRBJ2-7	TRBD2	CAWSVPLAGSYEQYF	TGTGCCTGGAGTGTACCACTAGCGGGGTCCTACGAGCAGTACTTC
TRBV10-1	few	TRBJ2-3	TRBD2	CASSESTSGRSTDTQYF	TGCGCCAGCAGTGAGTCGACTAGCGGGAGGAGCACAGATACGCAGTATTTT
TRBV4-3	once	TRBJ2-3	NA	CASSQGLVDTQYF	TGCGCCAGCAGCCAAGGACTAGTGGATACGCAGTATTTT
TRBV28	NA	TRBJ1-2	TRBD1	CASWARTGGGHYGYTF	TGTGCCAGCTGGGCCCGGACAGGGGGCGGGCACTATGGCTACACCTTC
TRBV6-1	NA	TRBJ1-4	NA	CASSDPGSGEKLFF	TGTGCCAGCAGTGACCCAGGGTCGGGCGAAAAACTGTTTTTT
TRBV4-1	NA	TRBJ1-5	NA	CASSPKLPDRRSNQPQHF	TGCGCCAGCAGCCCCAAATTACCCGACAGGAGAAGCAATCAGCCCCAGCATTTT
TRBV5-1	once	TRBJ2-7	NA	CASSSLWSADTYEQYF	TGCGCCAGCAGCTCACTGTGGTCCGCAGACACCTACGAGCAGTACTTC
TRBV7-9	NA	TRBJ2-1	TRBD1	CASSLTKLTGKERNNEQFF	TGTGCCAGCAGCTTGACCAAACTGACAGGGAAGGAAAGAAACAATGAGCAGTTCTTC
TRBV28	once	TRBJ1-2	TRBD1	CASTLVGGQGANGYTF	TGTGCCAGCACCTTAGTGGGGGGGCAGGGGGCGAACGGCTACACCTTC
TRBV6-5	NA	TRBJ2-5	TRBD2	CASSYGGDQETQYF	TGTGCCAGCAGTTACGGGGGGGACCAAGAGACCCAGTACTTC
TRBV18	NA	TRBJ2-3	TRBD2	CASSPLTSASTDTQYF	TGTGCCAGCTCACCACTGACTAGCGCTAGCACAGATACGCAGTATTTT